These T cell receptor beta chains were read from a single sample in a study of blood T cell repertoires in COVID-19. Assay used: immunoSEQ multiplex PCR; TCRdb lists only in-frame clones, some missing. The table shows about 190,000 clones, with over 75% occurring only once. The material sequenced was peripheral blood. The origin of the receptors is a man older than 75 with COVID-19, enrolled during active disease. Both conserved end residues are part of each CDR3. D genes are given only for firm matches. Size is stated for part of the rows, as once, few or many counts, or as a class when the clone is expanded.

V gene	D gene	clone size	J gene	CDR3 DNA	CDR3 protein
TRBV7-9	-	-	TRBJ2-3	TGTGCCAGCAGCTCCACGGAGATATACACAGATACGCAGTATTTT	CASSSTEIYTDTQYF
TRBV6-5	TRBD1	once	TRBJ1-1	TGTGCCAGCAGTCATGGACAGGTTTATTTTGAAGCTTTCTTT	CASSHGQVYFEAFF
TRBV15	-	-	TRBJ1-1	TGTGCCACCAGCGGTGGGCGGGCGGTGAACACTGAAGCTTTCTTT	CATSGGRAVNTEAFF
TRBV29-1	TRBD1	-	TRBJ2-7	TGCAGCGGAAGCGGGACAGGGTATCCTAACGAGCAGTACTTC	CSGSGTGYPNEQYF
TRBV5-6	-	-	TRBJ2-1	TGTGCCAGCAGCTTACCCGGACAGCTAAGATACAATGAGCAGTTCTTC	CASSLPGQLRYNEQFF
TRBV5-1	TRBD1	-	TRBJ1-2	TGCGCCAGCAGCTTGGAGCCAGGGGGCGTATTAGGCTACACCTTC	CASSLEPGGVLGYTF
TRBV29-1	-	few	TRBJ1-1	TGCAGCGCTGGAAGGGGCACTGAAGCTTTCTTT	CSAGRGTEAFF
TRBV25-1	TRBD1	-	TRBJ1-1	TGTGCCAGCAGTGGATCCAGGGGGCTGACTGAAGCTTTCTTT	CASSGSRGLTEAFF
TRBV5-1	-	-	TRBJ2-3	TGCGCCAGCAGCCGGGACACCTACACAGATACGCAGTATTTT	CASSRDTYTDTQYF
TRBV15	-	-	TRBJ1-4	TGTGCCACGAGGATTTCGCCCACCGCTAATGAAAAACTGTTTTTT	CATRISPTANEKLFF
TRBV11-3	TRBD1	-	TRBJ1-2	TGTGCCAGCAGCTGGGGACAGGAGTATAACTATGGCTACACCTTC	CASSWGQEYNYGYTF
TRBV4-1	TRBD1	-	TRBJ1-6	TGCGCCAGCAGCCAGATGGACAGGGATAATTCACCCCTCCACTTT	CASSQMDRDNSPLHF
TRBV18	-	once	TRBJ1-1	TGTGCCAGCTCACCAAACTTTCAGGGTACTGAAGCTTTCTTT	CASSPNFQGTEAFF
TRBV7-3	TRBD2	-	TRBJ2-1	TGTGCCAGCAGCCACAGCGGGGGGAACTACAATGAGCAGTTCTTC	CASSHSGGNYNEQFF
TRBV7-9	-	-	TRBJ1-5	TGTGCCAGCAGCAAGTTTAACTCCCGTGGCAATCAGCCCCAGCATTTT	CASSKFNSRGNQPQHF
TRBV5-1	-	-	TRBJ2-2	TGCGCCAGCAGCTTTCAGGGAACGAACACCGGGGAGCTGTTTTTT	CASSFQGTNTGELFF
TRBV7-9	TRBD1	-	TRBJ1-2	TGTGCCAGCAGCTTAGTTCGGGCAGGGGGCTATGGCTACACCTTC	CASSLVRAGGYGYTF
TRBV24-1	-	-	TRBJ1-4	TGTGCCACCTTAGGAGGAACAATTAATGAAAAACTGTTTTTT	CATLGGTINEKLFF
TRBV5-6	TRBD2	-	TRBJ2-7	TGTGCCAGCAGCAAAGGGACTAGCGGATACGAGCAGTACTTC	CASSKGTSGYEQYF
TRBV18	-	-	TRBJ2-3	TGTGCCAGCTCACCCATAAGCCGAACGCACGCAGATACGCAGTATTTT	CASSPISRTHADTQYF
TRBV5-4	TRBD2	-	TRBJ2-1	TGTGCCAGCAGCCAGGGACTAGCGAATGAGCAGTTCTTC	CASSQGLANEQFF
TRBV20-1	TRBD1	-	TRBJ2-7	TGCAGTGCTAGTAAGACAGGGGGCCGCAACGAGCAGTACTTC	CSASKTGGRNEQYF
TRBV5-6	TRBD1	-	TRBJ1-5	TGTGCCAGCAGCTTGTATCTCGCGGGGACAGGGGAAGGCAATCAGCCCCAGCATTTT	CASSLYLAGTGEGNQPQHF
TRBV3-1/TRBV3-2	-	-	TRBJ2-5	TGTGCCAGCAGCCAAGATCTTAGCGTCAAGACCCAGTACTTC	CASSQDLSVKTQYF
TRBV21-1	-	-	TRBJ1-4	TGTGCCAGCAGCGCTAGCGGGCAGGGGAAGTTAATTAATGAAAAACTGTTTTTT	CASSASGQGKLINEKLFF
TRBV5-1	TRBD2	-	TRBJ2-2	TGCGCCAGCAGCTTGGAGGCGCGGGGGGGCCAAAGGGAGCTGTTTTTT	CASSLEARGGQRELFF
TRBV24-1	TRBD1	-	TRBJ1-6	TGTGCCACCAGTGTCGCAGGAGACAGGGGGTCCTATAATTCACCCCTCCACTTT	CATSVAGDRGSYNSPLHF
TRBV2	-	-	TRBJ2-7	TGTGCCAGCAACAGGGACCTCTCCTACGAGCAGTACTTC	CASNRDLSYEQYF
TRBV4-2	TRBD1	-	TRBJ1-2	TGTGCCAGCAGCCAAGATCCGACAGGGGAACATGGCTACACCTTC	CASSQDPTGEHGYTF
TRBV6-5	-	-	TRBJ2-3	TGTGCCAGCAGTTCCTCCCAGGGCACAGATACGCAGTATTTT	CASSSSQGTDTQYF
TRBV5-4	TRBD2	-	TRBJ2-7	TGTGCCAGCAGCTTTAGCGGGGGCGGGACGAGGGAGCAGTACTTC	CASSFSGGGTREQYF
TRBV6-5	-	-	TRBJ2-5	TGTGCCAGCAGTTCGGGGAATCAAGAGACCCAGTACTTC	CASSSGNQETQYF